What follows describes a single T cell receptor beta chain. Its specificity is not known. This sample is drawn from a study of T cell repertoires in cytomegalovirus infection. Study context: Use of recently identified HLA-C-restricted and well-studied HLA-B-restricted CMV epitopes was part of the study. Public TCR beta signatures provided an indication of both CMV infection and a matching HLA type. Study results and caveats: Clonotype analysis showed dominance of the ex vivo response by HLA-C-restricted CMV-specific TCR beta clonotypes.

From germline, CDR1 is GTSNPN and CDR2 SVGIG (reference sequence). With 4 bases clipped from V and 4 bases from J, the junction kept 8 bases outside the gene matches. This CDR3 has 14 amino acids. TCRdb redid the calling of the reads with MiXCR, one entry per CDR3 protein. The table includes 110,000 to 150,000 distinct CDR3 sequences, about 31% detected once. J is TRBJ1-1 and V is TRBV30; 8 bases fit TRBD1. This clonotype was obtained from a human donor in good health (CMV status not recorded). Some clones in this sample may be carry-over from other donors' samples. The material sequenced was CD8+ T cells from cultured PBMCs, taken from culture after CMV antigen stimulation. CDR3 nucleotides: TGTGCCTGGATCGGACAGGGAATCATCACTGAAGCTTTCTTT. This translates into CAWIGQGIITEAFF.